Listed below are T cell receptor beta chains from one sample, sequenced in a study of cytomegalovirus exposure and HLA in healthy donors. Clones were read by immunoSEQ multiplex PCR, and TCRdb kept only the in-frame ones, dropping some. Of roughly 160,000 clones listed, approximately 80% are singletons. Sequences were obtained from PBMCs. The receptor source for this set is a man over 45 in good health and CMV-seropositive. Each CDR3 is given with its conserved first and last residue. The order of the fields is V gene, clone size, J gene, D gene, CDR3 protein, CDR3 DNA. A D gene is named only where the DNA matches it firmly. The size entry is marked missing in some rows and otherwise reads once, few, many or a size class.

TRBV5-1	-	TRBJ2-5	TRBD1	CASSTLGTGQTQYF	TGCGCCAGCAGCACTCTGGGGACAGGACAAACCCAGTACTTC
TRBV2	-	TRBJ1-5	TRBD1	CASRVDRAYSNQPQHF	TGTGCCAGCAGGGTGGACAGGGCGTATAGCAATCAGCCCCAGCATTTT
TRBV29-1	few	TRBJ2-7	-	CSAQGVGSYEQYF	TGCAGCGCTCAAGGGGTCGGCTCCTACGAGCAGTACTTC
TRBV5-1	-	TRBJ2-3	TRBD2	CASTQGTRRDTQYF	TGCGCCAGCACCCAAGGGACTAGACGCGATACGCAGTATTTT
TRBV28	-	TRBJ1-2	-	CASTSPQGTGYTF	TGTGCCAGCACCTCACCCCAGGGGACAGGCTACACCTTC
TRBV6-1	-	TRBJ1-1	-	CASSEARGTEAFF	TGTGCCAGCAGTGAAGCGCGAGGCACTGAAGCTTTCTTT
TRBV6-5	-	TRBJ2-2	TRBD1	CASSYSQGAGELFF	TGTGCCAGCAGTTACTCTCAGGGGGCCGGGGAGCTGTTTTTT
TRBV11-2	-	TRBJ1-2	-	CASSRDRSYGYTF	TGTGCCAGCAGCCGCGACAGGAGCTATGGCTACACCTTC
TRBV15	-	TRBJ2-7	-	CATSRVGETYEQYF	TGTGCCACCAGCAGAGTTGGGGAGACCTACGAGCAGTACTTC
TRBV29-1	-	TRBJ1-1	-	CSGRQDGNTEAFF	TGCAGCGGAAGACAGGATGGGAACACTGAAGCTTTCTTT
TRBV6-1	once	TRBJ1-2	TRBD1	CASSEADRAHGYTF	TGTGCCAGCAGTGAAGCGGACAGGGCCCATGGCTACACCTTC
TRBV6-5	-	TRBJ1-1	-	CASSSFTAGAEAFF	TGTGCCAGCAGTTCATTTACAGCAGGGGCTGAAGCTTTCTTT
TRBV18	-	TRBJ1-1	-	CASSPTGTNTEAFF	TGTGCCAGCTCACCCACAGGGACGAACACTGAAGCTTTCTTT
TRBV13	-	TRBJ2-7	TRBD1	CASSRRQGSDHEQYF	TGTGCCAGCAGCCGCAGACAGGGATCGGACCACGAGCAGTACTTC
TRBV19	-	TRBJ1-1	TRBD1	CASSPTGGPTEAFF	TGTGCCAGTAGTCCGACAGGGGGCCCCACTGAAGCTTTCTTT
TRBV30	-	TRBJ1-3	-	CAWTPGRTSSGNTIYF	TGTGCCTGGACGCCCGGACGGACTTCCTCTGGAAACACCATATATTTT
TRBV4-1	once	TRBJ2-7	-	CASSQFGGGVVEQYF	TGCGCCAGCAGCCAATTCGGAGGGGGGGTCGTCGAGCAGTACTTC
TRBV19	-	TRBJ1-1	-	CASRDMNTEAFF	TGTGCCAGTCGAGACATGAACACTGAAGCTTTCTTT
TRBV5-6	-	TRBJ2-3	-	CASSRRLAPTDTQYF	TGTGCCAGCAGCCGGAGGCTCGCCCCCACAGATACGCAGTATTTT
TRBV7-6	few	TRBJ2-1	-	CASSLEGGTFYNEQFF	TGTGCCAGCAGCTTAGAGGGGGGGACTTTCTACAATGAGCAGTTCTTC
TRBV9	-	TRBJ2-2	-	CASSSSGTGELFF	TGTGCCAGCAGCTCCTCGGGCACCGGGGAGCTGTTTTTT
TRBV28	-	TRBJ2-7	TRBD2	CASRLAGGPLGEQYF	TGTGCCAGCAGACTAGCGGGAGGGCCGCTAGGCGAGCAGTACTTC
TRBV2	-	TRBJ2-7	TRBD1	CASSADRDGQYF	TGTGCCAGCAGCGCCGACAGGGACGGGCAGTACTTC
TRBV19	-	TRBJ2-5	TRBD1	CGSSPGTGPQETQYF	TGTGGCAGTAGTCCCGGGACAGGACCGCAAGAGACCCAGTACTTC
TRBV9	-	TRBJ2-1	TRBD2	CASSVELAGAYGNEQFF	TGTGCCAGCAGCGTAGAACTAGCGGGAGCCTACGGAAATGAGCAGTTCTTC
TRBV5-5	-	TRBJ2-5	-	CASSLAEVLGTQYF	TGTGCCAGCAGCTTGGCGGAGGTTCTGGGGACCCAGTACTTC
TRBV28	-	TRBJ1-5	TRBD1	CASSDRASQPQHF	TGTGCCAGCAGCGACAGGGCCAGCCAGCCCCAGCATTTT
TRBV5-1	-	TRBJ2-7	TRBD2	CASSLEAGGFEQYF	TGCGCCAGCAGCTTGGAAGCGGGAGGTTTCGAGCAGTACTTC
TRBV19	-	TRBJ1-6	-	CASSGGNNSPLHF	TGTGCCAGTAGCGGAGGTAATAATTCACCCCTCCACTTT
TRBV1	-	TRBJ2-7	-	CTSSQEANRGHCYEQYF	TGCACCAGCAGCCAAGAGGCGAACAGGGGGCACTGCTACGAGCAGTACTTC
TRBV6-5	few	TRBJ2-1	-	CASSWVAVTYNEQFF	TGTGCCAGCAGTTGGGTAGCGGTCACTTACAATGAGCAGTTCTTC
TRBV9	-	TRBJ1-6	-	CASSPREGIGSPLHF	TGTGCCAGCAGCCCCAGGGAGGGGATCGGTTCACCCCTCCACTTT
TRBV4-2	-	TRBJ2-7	TRBD2	CASSPSGGSYEQYF	TGTGCCAGCAGCCCGAGCGGGGGTTCCTACGAGCAGTACTTC
TRBV25-1	-	TRBJ1-3	-	CASSEPGHGNTIYF	TGTGCCAGCAGTGAACCAGGGCACGGAAACACCATATATTTT
TRBV11-1	once	TRBJ2-5	TRBD1	CASNTGVETQYF	TGTGCCAGCAACACAGGGGTGGAGACCCAGTACTTC
TRBV30	-	TRBJ2-4	TRBD1	CAWSLQGALRYF	TGTGCCTGGAGCCTACAGGGGGCGCTTCGGTACTTC
TRBV27	-	TRBJ2-7	-	CASSEGSGAAYEQYF	TGTGCCAGCAGTGAAGGGAGCGGAGCCGCCTACGAGCAGTACTTC
TRBV7-9	-	TRBJ1-2	-	CASSLGRAGYTF	TGTGCCAGCAGCTTAGGGAGGGCAGGCTACACCTTC
TRBV7-9	-	TRBJ2-1	-	CASSPPIGGNEQFF	TGTGCCAGCAGCCCCCCCATAGGGGGAAATGAGCAGTTCTTC
TRBV10-3	-	TRBJ2-1	-	CVISESGGVMINEQFF	TGTGTCATCAGTGAGTCGGGCGGGGTAATGATCAATGAGCAGTTCTTC